This T cell receptor (beta chain) was observed in a study of blood T cell repertoires in COVID-19 (dated by TCRdb to 2020 to 2021). For the study in its entirety: Samples covering the acute and convalescent phases of COVID-19 were provided by collaborators in the United States, Italy and Spain. The material from the prospective study consisted of cDNA or gDNA derived from T cells, B-cell-depleted T cells, or PBMCs. Deeply sampled blood TCRbeta repertoires from subjects exposed to, actively infected with, or recovered from COVID-19 were included in the dataset. The repertoires were released in a freely available public database intended as a resource for research on the immune response to SARS-CoV-2. The samples were drawn from the first 160 participants of the ongoing ImmuneRACE study and from 950 to 1,500 subjects provided by 6 global collaborators. The sample metadata nearly always contained a de-identified subject ID, COVID-19 status, age in years and sex. Where available, HLA class I and class II types were obtained from metadata supplied by the sample provider rather than from assay-based typing.

Concerning this clone: The clone's antigen remains unknown. No much larger clone exists at a distance of one base, and base qualities are not known.

Participants in the prospective study were aged roughly 18 to 100 years, lived in 20 to 25 United States geographic areas, and enrolled through a virtual design. In the prospective study, cohorts were assigned on the basis of participant-reported clinical history obtained from a screening survey and a study questionnaire. Mobile phlebotomists in the prospective study collected whole blood, serum and a nasopharyngeal or oropharyngeal swab from every participant. Prospective study participants could optionally give additional blood draws and questionnaires over an approximately two-month period. Blood samples from the prospective study were shipped frozen or at room temperature prior to DNA extraction. The immunoSEQ Assay, a bias-controlled multiplex PCR, was used to amplify TCRbeta CDR3 regions from genomic DNA. As for how the authors treated the data: Nucleated cell counts per sample were estimated from amplification of reference gene primers within the assay. Sequence reads were collapsed and filtered to measure the absolute abundance of every unique TCRbeta CDR3 rearrangement. Productive Simpson clonality was computed per sample as the square root of Simpson's diversity index over productive rearrangements. The source is immuneACCESS, and TCRdb retained only in-frame sequences with V and J called. Part of the clones is not carried over; for the studies checked, unresolved V genes explain less than half of this, and the remainder is unexplained. For V, J and clone size, that table is used; D and trimming come from the DNA. This sample has hundreds of thousands of clones in its table, and approximately 90% of those were observed once. The ten top clones hold over 1% of the sample.

Broader findings and caveats from the paper: Clinical and demographic metadata were provided uncurated, with the amount varying by source and participant.

The sequence was collected from a woman in her thirties or forties with acute COVID-19. Sample: PBMCs or T cells enriched from blood (not recorded which).

The CDR3 protein is CAWNQGTSYNEQFF. The DNA reads TGTGCCTGGAACCAGGGGACCTCCTACAATGAGCAGTTCTTC. The chain is encoded by TRBV30 joined to TRBJ2-1; possibly the D gene is TRBD1, per 6 matching bases. V drops 4 bases and J drops 0 bases, leaving 10 bases in between. CDR1 is given as GTSNPN and CDR2 as SVGIG, both from the germline V gene (reference sequence). There are 14 amino acids in the CDR3, from cysteine to phenylalanine inclusive. The kept DNA is CDR3 alone, 42 bases in frame from the first base.